The present T cell receptor (beta chain) was sequenced within a study of T cells in Graves' hyperthyroidism and ophthalmopathy. Findings of the study overall: Expanded thyroid clonotypes (above 0.001) were mostly also found in blood. Classification by a 13 V-J model distinguished ophthalmopathy from stable hyperthyroidism.

V gave up 6 bases and J gave up 13 bases, with 13 bases separating them. Germline loops: CDR1 MNHNS, CDR2 SASEGT. The CDR3 contains 12 residues. Uncontrolled infections, other autoimmune diseases, pregnancy or lactation led to exclusion of patients. Fresh peripheral blood, 7.5 to 10 ml, was the source of the PBMCs. What was amplified from RNA transcripts were TCR beta CDR3 regions. Carried out on the TCR CDR3, a first-round RT-PCR used the HTBI primer set. TCRdb itself ran the multiplex PCR reads through MiXCR, one entry per CDR3 protein. The profile shows around 350,000 distinct CDR3 sequences, over 12% of them singletons. As regards this clonotype: Antigen unknown.

This clonotype was obtained from an older woman with Graves' ophthalmopathy. The specimen was blood. J is TRBJ1-6 and V is TRBV6-1, with TRBD1 as a possible D gene (5 bases). The DNA of the CDR3 is TGTGCCAGCAGCACCACAGGCGATCCCCTCCACTTT. This translates into CASSTTGDPLHF.